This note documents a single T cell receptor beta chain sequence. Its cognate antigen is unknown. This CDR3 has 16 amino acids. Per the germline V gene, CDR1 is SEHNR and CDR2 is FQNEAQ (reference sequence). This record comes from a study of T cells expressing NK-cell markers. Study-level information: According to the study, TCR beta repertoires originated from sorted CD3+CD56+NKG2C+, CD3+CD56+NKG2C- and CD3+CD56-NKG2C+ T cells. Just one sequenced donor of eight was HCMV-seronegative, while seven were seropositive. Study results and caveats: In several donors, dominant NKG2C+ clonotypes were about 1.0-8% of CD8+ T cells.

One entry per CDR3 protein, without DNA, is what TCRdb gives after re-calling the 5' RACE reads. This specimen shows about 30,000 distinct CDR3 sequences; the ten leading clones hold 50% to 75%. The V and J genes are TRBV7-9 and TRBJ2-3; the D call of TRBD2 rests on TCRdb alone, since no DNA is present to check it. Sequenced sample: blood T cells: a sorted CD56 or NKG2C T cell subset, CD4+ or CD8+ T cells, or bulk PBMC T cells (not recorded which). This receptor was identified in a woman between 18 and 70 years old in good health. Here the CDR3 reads CASTSSGGQGADTQYF. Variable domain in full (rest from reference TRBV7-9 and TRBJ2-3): DTGVSQNPRHKITKRGQNVTFRCDPISEHNRLYWYRQTLGQGPEFLTYFQNEAQLEKSRLLSDRFSAERPKGSFSTLEIQRTEQGDSAMYLCASTSSGGQGADTQYFGPGTRLTVL.